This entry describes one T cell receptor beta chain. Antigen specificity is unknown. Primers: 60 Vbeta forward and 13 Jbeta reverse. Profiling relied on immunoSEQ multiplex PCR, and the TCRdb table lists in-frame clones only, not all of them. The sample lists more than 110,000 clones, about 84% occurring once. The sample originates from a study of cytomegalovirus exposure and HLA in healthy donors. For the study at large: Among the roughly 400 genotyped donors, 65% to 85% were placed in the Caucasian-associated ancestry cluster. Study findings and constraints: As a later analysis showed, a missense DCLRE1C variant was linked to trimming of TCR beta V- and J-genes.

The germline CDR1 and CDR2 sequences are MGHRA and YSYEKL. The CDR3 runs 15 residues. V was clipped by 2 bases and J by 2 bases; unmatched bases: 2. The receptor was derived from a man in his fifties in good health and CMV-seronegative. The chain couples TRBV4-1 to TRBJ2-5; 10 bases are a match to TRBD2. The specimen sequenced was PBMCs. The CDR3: CASSQWTSGQETQYF. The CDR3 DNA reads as TGCGCCAGCAGCCAATGGACTAGCGGTCAAGAGACCCAGTACTTC.